Below, 18 T cell receptor beta chains from the same sample are listed, as sequenced in a study of T cells in Graves' hyperthyroidism and ophthalmopathy (dated by TCRdb to between 2018 and 2021). The library came from multiplex PCR. The sample was run on an Illumina HiSeq 2000. TCR beta CDR3 regions were amplified from RNA transcripts. The TCR CDR3 was subjected to a first round of RT-PCR using the HTBI primer set and the Qiagen OneStep RT-PCR kit. Using fastp trimming at Q25 and MiXCR clonotype assembly, TCRdb reanalyzed the public sequencing data and kept in-frame beta chains. Rows with one shared CDR3 protein collapse into an entry with the most common genes and DNA. This sample has hundreds of thousands of distinct CDR3 sequences in its table, and approximately 42% of those were observed once. Less than 9.5% of the sample rests with the top ten. Sequencing input: peripheral blood or thyroid tissue (not recorded which). These receptors were taken from an adult man with Graves' disease, either hyperthyroidism or ophthalmopathy (not recorded which).

Note on this clonotype: A much larger clone is a single base away; this may be a read error. The rearrangement links TRBV6-4 to TRBJ2-7; unclear D gene. The CDR3 is made up of 15 amino acids. Per germline, CDR1 MRHNA and CDR2 SNTAGT. Trimming removed 7 bases at V and 2 bases at J, with 18 bases between. The CDR3, as DNA: TGTGCCAGCACCATGAGGAATAGCAGTACCTACGAGCAGTACTTC. Translating it yields CASTMRNSSTYEQYF.

V and J are TRBV7-9 and TRBJ2-5, with D maybe TRBD1 (5 bases). The ends were cut back, 1 base at V and 9 bases at J, with 12 bases in the middle. Germline assignment: CDR1 SEHNR and CDR2 FQNEAQ (reference sequence). The CDR3 loop spans 13 amino acids. The CDR3, as DNA: TGTGCCAGCAGCTTAGACCAGGGTCAGCCCCAGTACTTC. Its translation: CASSLDQGQPQYF.

The rearrangement links TRBV6-1 to TRBJ1-2; the D gene is possibly TRBD1 (6 bases). V lost 6 bases and J lost 8, with 16 bases in between. The germline V gene encodes CDR1 MNHNS and CDR2 SASEGT. The CDR3 totals 13 residues. CDR3 sequence reads: CASSRPGAGGYTF. The CDR3 nucleotides read TGTGCCAGCAGCCGGCCGGGGGCTGGGGGCTACACCTTC.

This clonotype was seen ten or more times. This chain uses TRBV7-8 with TRBJ1-6; D perhaps matches TRBD1 (5 bases). Germline V gene lookup returns CDR1 SGHVS and CDR2 FQNEAQ. The germline V and J ends were trimmed by 5 bases and 6 bases, with 14 bases remaining between them. The CDR3 consists of 15 residues. The chain's CDR3 is CASSNRGISNSPLHF. CDR3 DNA: TGTGCCAGCAGCAACCGGGGCATTAGTAATTCACCCCTCCACTTT.

This chain joins TRBV2 and TRBJ1-5; 9 nucleotides align to TRBD1. V shed 6 bases, J shed 5 bases, and the junction held 2 bases outside the gene matches. Looked up from germline, CDR1 is SNHLY and CDR2 is FYNNEI. The CDR3 consists of 13 residues. The CDR3 here is CASRGQGDQPQHF. The CDR3 DNA reads TGTGCCAGCAGGGGACAGGGCGATCAGCCCCAGCATTTT.

This clonotype has a count of ten or more. The chain employs TRBV7-2 and TRBJ1-5; D is undetermined. Trimming cost V 6 bases and J 4 bases, with 13 bases left between them. CDR3 size: 14 residues. CDR1 and CDR2 (germline): SGHTA, FQGNSA. This chain's CDR3 is CASSIGRWNQPQHF. The CDR3 coding sequence is TGTGCCAGCAGTATTGGACGGTGGAATCAGCCCCAGCATTTT.

V gene TRBV15 combines with J gene TRBJ1-6, with D uncertain. V shed 0 bases and J shed 18 bases, with 3 bases lying between them. This CDR3 spans 9 amino acids. CDR1 LNHNV and CDR2 YYDKDF come from the germline V gene (reference sequence). The CDR3 protein is CATSRDPHF. In DNA form, the CDR3 reads TGTGCCACCAGCAGAGATCCCCACTTT.

The chain links TRBV7-3 to TRBJ2-7; D may match TRBD1 or TRBD2 (5 bases each). CDR1 SGHTA and CDR2 FQGTGA come from the germline V gene. The CDR3 spans 14 residues. V lost 6 bases, J lost 2 bases, and 14 bases lay in between. The CDR3 region has the DNA TGTGCCAGCAGGTACCGGGACGGGACCTACGAGCAGTACTTC. Its translation: CASRYRDGTYEQYF.

Written as DNA, the CDR3 is TGTGCCACCAGTGATCCGGGACGAATCTATGGCTACACCTTC. Translating gives CATSDPGRIYGYTF. The V call is TRBV24-1, the J call TRBJ1-2; a possible D gene is TRBD1 (5 bases). In germline, CDR1 is KGHDR, CDR2 SFDVKD. The CDR3 has 14 residues. V was cut by 3 bases and J by 4 bases, with 11 bases left in between.

There are many counts of this clonotype. The V call is TRBV2, the J call TRBJ1-2; 7 nucleotides line up with TRBD1. Germline V gives CDR1 SNHLY, CDR2 FYNNEI. After removal of 4 bases from V and 0 bases from J, the junction contained 5 bases not matched to a gene. This CDR3 comprises 15 residues. CDR3 DNA sequence: TGTGCCAGCAGTGTCGGGACAGTTACTAACTATGGCTACACCTTC. Amino acids: CASSVGTVTNYGYTF.

This clonotype was found a few times. The V and J genes are TRBV20-1 and TRBJ1-5; D gene unclear. The CDR3 runs to 14 residues. Trimming took off 5 bases at V and 0 bases at J, with 11 bases between the two ends. Germline CDR1 and CDR2: DFQATT and SNEGSKA (reference sequence). The CDR3 here is CSAETPYSNQPQHF. The CDR3 nucleotides read TGCAGTGCTGAGACCCCGTATAGCAATCAGCCCCAGCATTTT.

The chain uses TRBV11-3 and TRBJ1-1, with no clear D. The CDR3 loop spans 15 amino acids. Between the trimmed V and J ends, which lost 5 bases and 1 base, there was a span of 14 bases. The germline V gene encodes CDR1 SGHNT and CDR2 YENEEA. DNA of the CDR3: TGTGCCAGCAGCAGGCGGGCCAGAGAGAACACTGAAGCTTTCTTT. Its protein product is CASSRRARENTEAFF.

The table lists this clonotype with a few counts. The J gene is TRBJ1-6, the V gene TRBV29-1, with D tentatively TRBD1 (6 bases). CDR3 size: 12 residues. Trimming cost V 8 bases and J 9 bases, with 14 bases left between them. Per germline, CDR1 SQVTM and CDR2 ANQGSEA. CDR3 sequence reads: CSTTGPSSPLHF. CDR3 DNA sequence: TGCAGCACAACAGGGCCCAGTTCACCCCTCCACTTT. Together with reference TRBV29-1 and TRBJ1-6, the CDR3 gives the full variable domain: SAVISQKPSRDICQRGTSLTIQCQVDSQVTMMFWYRQQPGQSLTLIATANQGSEATYESGFVIDKFPISRPNLTFSTLTVSNMSPEDSSIYLCSTTGPSSPLHFGNGTRLTVT.

The chain couples TRBV20-1 to TRBJ2-7, with 9 bases aligning to TRBD1. Trimming took 6 bases from V and 5 from J; bases not matched to a gene: 14. The CDR3 consists of 15 residues. The germline gives CDR1 DFQATT, CDR2 SNEGSKA (reference sequence). Here the CDR3 DNA reads TGCAGTGCAAGCTCCCTGGGACAGGGCTTTGACGAGCAGTACTTC. This sequence encodes CSASSLGQGFDEQYF.

The chain combines TRBV7-8 with TRBJ1-6; tentative D call: TRBD1 (5 bases). The CDR3 has 16 residues. The V gene lost 5 bases and the J gene lost 7 bases, with 18 bases spanning the gap. The germline V gene has CDR1 SGHVS and CDR2 FQNEAQ. The CDR3 region has the DNA TGTGCCAGCAGCCTCTACCCCGGGACTCGGAATTCACCCCTCCACTTT. As protein: CASSLYPGTRNSPLHF.

This clonotype has at least ten counts. This chain links TRBV9 with TRBJ1-6; no clear D. CDR3 length: 13 amino acids. V shed 3 bases and J shed 7 bases, with 8 bases lying between them. The germline V gene has CDR1 SGDLS and CDR2 YYNGEE. The CDR3 DNA is TGTGCCAGCAGCGCTGCCTCGAATTCACCCCTCCACTTT. Translating it yields CASSAASNSPLHF.

The V call is TRBV7-9, the J call TRBJ1-5; D call uncertain. CDR1 and CDR2 from the germline V gene are SEHNR and FQNEAQ (reference sequence). V was cut by 8 bases and J by 0 bases, with 14 bases left in between. The CDR3 consists of 15 residues. The CDR3 DNA follows: TGTGCCAGCTCACTCGCGGACGGTAGCAATCAGCCCCAGCATTTT. Translation: CASSLADGSNQPQHF.

The chain links TRBV15 to TRBJ1-1; D uncertain. The germline V gene has CDR1 LNHNV and CDR2 YYDKDF (reference sequence). There are 12 residues in the CDR3. V lost 1 base, J lost 4 bases, and 4 bases lay in between. In nucleotides, the CDR3 is TGTGCCACCAGCAGAGTCGGCACTGAAGCTTTCTTT. Translation gives CATSRVGTEAFF.